These T cell receptor beta chains were read from a single sample in a study of cytomegalovirus exposure and HLA in healthy donors. The table came from immunoSEQ multiplex PCR; TCRdb's copy has only in-frame clones and leaves some out. This table holds 150,000 or so clones, about 82% found once. Sequenced sample: PBMCs. These receptors all stem from a woman younger than 30 in good health and CMV-seronegative. Each CDR3 is given with its conserved first and last residue. D genes are given only for firm matches. Clone sizes are given selectively: once, few, many, or a class where the clone is expanded.

d_call	cdr3_length	j_call	v_call	clone_size	cdr3_aa	cdr3_nt
.	14	TRBJ1-1	TRBV5-5	.	CASSLWSMNTEAFF	TGTGCCAGCAGCTTGTGGAGTATGAACACTGAAGCTTTCTTT
.	15	TRBJ2-7	TRBV5-1	.	CASTESGTSRREQYF	TGCGCCAGCACGGAGTCCGGGACAAGCCGCCGGGAGCAGTACTTC
TRBD2	14	TRBJ2-3	TRBV5-1	.	CASSFSGRADTQYF	TGCGCCAGCAGCTTTAGCGGGAGGGCAGATACGCAGTATTTT
TRBD1	16	TRBJ2-5	TRBV28	.	CASRTGQEWAQETQYF	TGTGCCAGCAGAACTGGACAGGAATGGGCCCAAGAGACCCAGTACTTC
TRBD2	18	TRBJ2-3	TRBV5-1	.	CASSLTPGQREFTDTQYF	TGCGCCAGCAGCTTAACCCCGGGGCAGCGGGAGTTCACAGATACGCAGTATTTT
.	11	TRBJ2-7	TRBV27	few	CASSRTGEQYF	TGTGCCAGCAGTCGTACAGGGGAGCAGTACTTC
TRBD1	16	TRBJ1-1	TRBV28	.	CASSSPRGRGNTEAFF	TGTGCCAGCAGTTCCCCCAGGGGGCGGGGGAACACTGAAGCTTTCTTT
TRBD1	14	TRBJ2-7	TRBV11-3	.	CASSLDRGRHEQYF	TGTGCCAGCAGCCTCGACAGGGGGCGGCACGAGCAGTACTTC
.	13	TRBJ1-3	TRBV7-6	few	CASSSEAENTIYF	TGTGCCAGCAGTTCAGAGGCGGAGAACACCATATATTTT
TRBD2	15	TRBJ2-7	TRBV6-5	.	CASRNGVAGGNEQYF	TGTGCCAGCAGGAACGGGGTAGCGGGAGGGAACGAGCAGTACTTC
TRBD2	15	TRBJ2-3	TRBV7-8	.	CASSPLAGATDTQYF	TGTGCCAGCAGCCCTTTAGCGGGAGCGACAGATACGCAGTATTTT
.	16	TRBJ2-1	TRBV4-3	few	CASSQESESAYNEQFF	TGCGCCAGCAGCCAAGAATCGGAGTCCGCCTACAATGAGCAGTTCTTC
.	12	TRBJ1-2	TRBV9	once	CASGRGDFGYTF	TGTGCCAGCGGCAGGGGCGACTTTGGCTACACCTTC
.	18	TRBJ1-6	TRBV7-9	.	CASSLVGSLSSYNSPLHF	TGTGCCAGCAGCTTAGTCGGTTCCCTGAGCTCCTATAATTCACCCCTCCACTTT
TRBD2	16	TRBJ2-2	TRBV7-3	.	CASSFSSSGNTGELFF	TGTGCCAGCAGCTTCTCGTCTAGCGGTAACACCGGGGAGCTGTTTTTT
TRBD1	14	TRBJ1-3	TRBV30	few	CAWSSTGDGNTIYF	TGTGCCTGGAGTTCTACAGGGGACGGAAACACCATATATTTT
.	12	TRBJ2-2	TRBV7-2	.	CASSLRVGELFF	TGTGCCAGCAGCCTCAGGGTCGGGGAGCTGTTTTTT
TRBD1	15	TRBJ1-2	TRBV5-1	few	CASSSTGGLNYGYTF	TGCGCCAGCAGCTCCACAGGGGGCTTAAACTATGGCTACACCTTC
TRBD1	21	TRBJ2-6	TRBV7-7	.	CASSRPPPGTGGLTGANVLTF	TGTGCTAGCAGCCGCCCACCCCCCGGGACAGGGGGCCTCACTGGGGCCAACGTCCTGACTTTC
TRBD2	15	TRBJ2-1	TRBV5-5	once	CASSLGSGTYNEQFF	TGTGCCAGCAGCTTGGGAAGCGGGACCTACAATGAGCAGTTCTTC